Listed below are T cell receptor beta chains from one sample, sequenced in a study of cytomegalovirus exposure and HLA in healthy donors. Profiling relied on immunoSEQ multiplex PCR, and the TCRdb table lists in-frame clones only, not all of them. The sample has a few hundred thousand clones, roughly 90% seen once. The sample taken for sequencing was PBMCs. The source is a woman aged 18-35 years in good health and CMV-seronegative. Each CDR3 is given with its conserved first and last residue. The order of the fields is CDR3 protein, J gene, V gene.

CDR3aa: CASSPPLAGGPGEQYF; j_gene: TRBJ2-7; v_gene: TRBV9
CDR3aa: CASSLLVGGSVTGELFF; j_gene: TRBJ2-2; v_gene: TRBV27
CDR3aa: CASSAQAYYEQYF; j_gene: TRBJ2-7; v_gene: TRBV19
CDR3aa: CASRAPRLAGGLSSYEQYF; j_gene: TRBJ2-7; v_gene: TRBV2
CDR3aa: CASSFSPRGGILREQYF; j_gene: TRBJ2-7; v_gene: TRBV28
CDR3aa: CSARGGQGQYF; j_gene: TRBJ2-7; v_gene: TRBV20-1
CDR3aa: CSVGGLRRDNEQFF; j_gene: TRBJ2-1; v_gene: TRBV29-1
CDR3aa: CASSLLGESTDTQYF; j_gene: TRBJ2-3; v_gene: TRBV19
CDR3aa: CASRAPGPKETQYF; j_gene: TRBJ2-5; v_gene: TRBV5-6
CDR3aa: CASSAGTGGRRDTQYF; j_gene: TRBJ2-3; v_gene: TRBV6-1
CDR3aa: CASSAGLAGGLSTDTQYF; j_gene: TRBJ2-3; v_gene: TRBV9
CDR3aa: CASSFMSGEQFF; j_gene: TRBJ2-1; v_gene: TRBV7-2
CDR3aa: CASSAWDSPNEKLFF; j_gene: TRBJ1-4; v_gene: TRBV6-1
CDR3aa: CSVGQGYTF; j_gene: TRBJ1-2; v_gene: TRBV29-1
CDR3aa: CASSLAMRGNNQPQHF; j_gene: TRBJ1-5; v_gene: TRBV5-6
CDR3aa: CASSRRDNYEQYF; j_gene: TRBJ2-7; v_gene: TRBV7-8
CDR3aa: CSVEQGPYNEQFF; j_gene: TRBJ2-1; v_gene: TRBV29-1
CDR3aa: CAISGGQGILGGYTF; j_gene: TRBJ1-2; v_gene: TRBV10-3
CDR3aa: CASSVGLQYNEQFF; j_gene: TRBJ2-1; v_gene: TRBV9
CDR3aa: CASSFGTEGNTIYF; j_gene: TRBJ1-3; v_gene: TRBV5-5
CDR3aa: CAWSSTGAGEQYF; j_gene: TRBJ2-7; v_gene: TRBV30
CDR3aa: CASSLSTDTQYF; j_gene: TRBJ2-3; v_gene: TRBV18
CDR3aa: CASSSGRNYGYTF; j_gene: TRBJ1-2; v_gene: TRBV6-5
CDR3aa: CASSLPGTGPGANVLTF; j_gene: TRBJ2-6; v_gene: TRBV28
CDR3aa: CASSLAIGQGPTGELFF; j_gene: TRBJ2-2; v_gene: TRBV7-2
CDR3aa: CASSTPGQSPNEQFF; j_gene: TRBJ2-1; v_gene: TRBV28
CDR3aa: CASSPGGAMNTEAFF; j_gene: TRBJ1-1; v_gene: TRBV9
CDR3aa: CASSPGDRGSGTQYF; j_gene: TRBJ2-5; v_gene: TRBV7-6
CDR3aa: CSVEDPGETQYF; j_gene: TRBJ2-5; v_gene: TRBV29-1
CDR3aa: CASSLRGTEAFF; j_gene: TRBJ1-1; v_gene: TRBV28
CDR3aa: CASSSGLADYNEQFF; j_gene: TRBJ2-1; v_gene: TRBV5-1
CDR3aa: CASSQAATGTRGTDTQYF; j_gene: TRBJ2-3; v_gene: TRBV4-2
CDR3aa: CASRMGQTYEQYF; j_gene: TRBJ2-7; v_gene: TRBV27
CDR3aa: CASSSQTSYEQYF; j_gene: TRBJ2-7; v_gene: TRBV28
CDR3aa: CASSDGLTGELFF; j_gene: TRBJ2-2; v_gene: TRBV6-1
CDR3aa: CASSLQGRNTEAFF; j_gene: TRBJ1-1; v_gene: TRBV5-1
CDR3aa: CASSPPLQGLGGNTIYF; j_gene: TRBJ1-3; v_gene: TRBV18
CDR3aa: CASSQVAQGSYEQYF; j_gene: TRBJ2-7; v_gene: TRBV4-1
CDR3aa: CASSARQGGPNEQYF; j_gene: TRBJ2-7; v_gene: TRBV27
CDR3aa: CASSYQRPQETQYF; j_gene: TRBJ2-5; v_gene: TRBV5-1
CDR3aa: CASGLGGGDTQYF; j_gene: TRBJ2-3; v_gene: TRBV9
CDR3aa: CASSQDRGAGPQETQYF; j_gene: TRBJ2-5; v_gene: TRBV4-1
CDR3aa: CASSTRVTDTQYF; j_gene: TRBJ2-3; v_gene: TRBV7-3
CDR3aa: CASSGRVGGGYTF; j_gene: TRBJ1-2; v_gene: TRBV25-1
CDR3aa: CAWSGSLPGDTQYF; j_gene: TRBJ2-3; v_gene: TRBV30
CDR3aa: CASSKTGESETQYF; j_gene: TRBJ2-5; v_gene: TRBV19
CDR3aa: CASSLALGPNQPQHF; j_gene: TRBJ1-5; v_gene: TRBV11-2
CDR3aa: CASSSALIYGYTF; j_gene: TRBJ1-2; v_gene: TRBV19
CDR3aa: CASSLDRIEYEQYF; j_gene: TRBJ2-7; v_gene: TRBV5-4
CDR3aa: CASRMEGTYEQYF; j_gene: TRBJ2-7; v_gene: TRBV6-5
CDR3aa: CASRARLSADTQYF; j_gene: TRBJ2-3; v_gene: TRBV5-6